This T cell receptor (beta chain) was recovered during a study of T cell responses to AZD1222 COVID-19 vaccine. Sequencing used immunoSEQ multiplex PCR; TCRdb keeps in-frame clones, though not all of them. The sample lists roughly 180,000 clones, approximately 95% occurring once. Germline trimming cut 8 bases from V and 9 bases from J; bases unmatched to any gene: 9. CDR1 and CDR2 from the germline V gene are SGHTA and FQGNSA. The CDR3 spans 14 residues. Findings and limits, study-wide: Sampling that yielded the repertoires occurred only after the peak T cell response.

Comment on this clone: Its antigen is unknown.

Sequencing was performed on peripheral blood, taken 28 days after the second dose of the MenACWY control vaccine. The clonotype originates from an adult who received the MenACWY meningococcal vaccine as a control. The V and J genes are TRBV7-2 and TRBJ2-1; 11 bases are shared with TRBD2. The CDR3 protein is CASVIAGGLLEQFF. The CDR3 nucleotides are TGTGCCAGCGTAATAGCGGGGGGGCTCCTTGAGCAGTTCTTC.